This T cell receptor (beta chain) was identified during a study of cytomegalovirus exposure and HLA in healthy donors. This clone was detected ten times or more. Participants comprised healthy donors of bone marrow. Germline V CDR1 and CDR2: SNHLY, FYNNEI. Germline trimming cut 2 bases from V and 5 bases from J; bases unmatched to any gene: 5. This CDR3 has 14 amino acids. PCR employed 60 Vbeta and 13 Jbeta primers. Under the authors' procedure: A later analysis tallied 80 million or so unique TCR beta chains, 9.5 million to 14 million of them shared. Data came from immunoSEQ multiplex PCR; TCRdb stores just in-frame clones and leaves some out. V and J calls and clone size are given by that table; D and trimming were obtained from the DNA. The repertoire consists of about 160,000 clones, with roughly 77% occurring once and the leading ten covering 4.5% to 5%.

Sequenced input: PBMCs. The sequence was obtained from a man between 18 and 35 years old in good health and CMV-seropositive. The rearrangement uses TRBV2 and TRBJ2-5, with 7 bases matching TRBD2. Here the CDR3 reads CASSERSGVETQYF. CDR3 DNA: TGTGCCAGCAGTGAAAGGAGCGGGGTCGAGACCCAGTACTTC.